Given below is one T cell receptor (beta chain) in context. The CDR3 has 18 residues. The germline gives CDR1 PRHDT, CDR2 FYEKMQ (reference sequence). Trimming left V 4 bases short and J 5 bases short, with 23 bases between. Authors' processing steps: Amplifying reference gene primers gave estimates of nucleated cell counts. Produced via immunoSEQ multiplex PCR; TCRdb's table is partial and in-frame only. V and J calls and clone size come straight from that table; D and trimming were deduced from the DNA. The sample carries 200,000 to 250,000 clones, roughly 81% recorded once. The sample originates from a study of blood T cell repertoires in COVID-19.

Sequencing used peripheral blood. The chain is built from TRBV13 and TRBJ2-2; D ambiguous. This clonotype was obtained from a man over 45 with acute or convalescent COVID-19. CDR3 sequence reads: CASSSQSEHREWTGELFF. CDR3 DNA: TGTGCCAGCAGCTCTCAAAGCGAGCACCGAGAATGGACCGGGGAGCTGTTTTTT.